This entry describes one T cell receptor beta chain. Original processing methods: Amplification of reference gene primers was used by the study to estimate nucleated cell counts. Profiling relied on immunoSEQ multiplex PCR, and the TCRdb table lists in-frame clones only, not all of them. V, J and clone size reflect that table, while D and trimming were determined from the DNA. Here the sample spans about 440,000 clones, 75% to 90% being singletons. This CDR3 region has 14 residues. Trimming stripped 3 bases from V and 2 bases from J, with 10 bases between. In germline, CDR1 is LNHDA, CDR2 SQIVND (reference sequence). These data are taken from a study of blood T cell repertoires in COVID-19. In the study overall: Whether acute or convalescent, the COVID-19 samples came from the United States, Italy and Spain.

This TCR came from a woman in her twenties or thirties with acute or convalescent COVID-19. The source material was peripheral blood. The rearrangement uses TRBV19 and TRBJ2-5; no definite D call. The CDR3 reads CASSIVGRQETQYF. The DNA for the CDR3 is TGTGCCAGTAGTATCGTGGGCCGGCAAGAGACCCAGTACTTC.